The 30 T cell receptor beta chains reported below all come from one sample, sequenced in a study of CD8 T cells in ankylosing spondylitis. TCRdb independently ran MiXCR on the 5' RACE reads; one entry per CDR3 protein. The sample lists fewer than 250,000 distinct CDR3 sequences; 8% to 11% were seen once. The sample taken for sequencing was blood, either unsorted or a sorted T cell fraction (not recorded which). These receptor sequences come from a male donor with ankylosing spondylitis or in good health (not recorded which).

This clonotype has a single count. Being one base from a much bigger clone, this may be a read error. The rearrangement links TRBV5-1 to TRBJ1-4, with D possibly matching TRBD1 (6 bases). The CDR3 covers 15 residues. Germline CDR1 reads SGHRS; CDR2 reads YFSETQ. For the CDR3, the DNA is TGCGCCAGCAGCTTGTCGGGGGGCGGATATGAAAAACTGGTTTTT. This gives the protein CASSLSGGGYEKLVF.

The sample holds many counts of this clonotype. This chain uses TRBV7-7 with TRBJ2-7; 9 bases fit TRBD2. From germline, CDR1 is SSHAT and CDR2 FNYEAQ (reference sequence). Losses at the gene ends were 6 bases for V and 7 bases for J; bases not matched to a gene: 16. This CDR3 contains 16 residues. CDR3: CASSFLRDRAGGEQYF. CDR3 bases: TGTGCCAGCAGTTTCCTCCGGGACCGCGCGGGAGGGGAGCAGTACTTC.

The chain joins TRBV20-1 to TRBJ2-3; no reliable D call. Germline V gene lookup returns CDR1 DFQATT and CDR2 SNEGSKA (reference sequence). The CDR3 runs to 12 residues. Deletions cut 7 bases from V and 3 bases from J, with 11 bases between. The CDR3 DNA sequence: TGCAGTGGTTACGGCACTACAGATACGCAGTATTTT. Protein: CSGYGTTDTQYF.

This clonotype was observed many times. The chain employs TRBV6-1 and TRBJ2-2; no definite D call. CDR3 length: 15 residues. Trimming cost V 6 bases and J 7 bases, with 18 bases left between them. Germline CDR1 and CDR2: MNHNS and SASEGT. The CDR3: CASSTLPSVIGELFF. The CDR3 nucleotides read TGTGCCAGCAGCACACTCCCGTCCGTTATCGGGGAGCTGTTTTTT.

This clonotype was detected only a few times. The chain has TRBV10-3 and TRBJ1-1; tentative D call: TRBD1 (5 bases). The CDR3 consists of 15 residues. Trimming cost V 0 bases and J 0 bases, with 8 bases left between them. Per the germline V gene, CDR1 is ENHRY and CDR2 is SYGVKD. CDR3 amino acids: CAISESGQVNTEAFF. CDR3 nucleotides: TGTGCCATCAGTGAGTCGGGGCAGGTGAACACTGAAGCTTTCTTT.

This clonotype was detected many times. J is TRBJ1-6 and V is TRBV15; maybe TRBD1 (5 bases). The CDR3 totals 16 residues. The germline gives CDR1 LNHNV, CDR2 YYDKDF (reference sequence). V shed 3 bases and J shed 4 bases, with 13 bases lying between them. The CDR3 spells CATSSAEAGYNSPLHF. The CDR3 DNA follows: TGTGCCACCAGCAGTGCAGAGGCAGGGTATAATTCACCCCTCCACTTT.

The V gene is TRBV10-2, the J gene TRBJ1-1; D is possibly TRBD1 (5 bases). V lost 6 bases and J lost 2, with 22 bases in between. The CDR3 covers 17 residues. Per germline, CDR1 WSHSY and CDR2 SAAADI. The CDR3 region is CASRLGGLQRLNTEAFF. DNA of the CDR3: TGCGCCAGCAGGCTGGGGGGATTACAGCGGTTAAACACTGAAGCTTTCTTT.

This clonotype showed up just a few times. The J gene is TRBJ1-3, the V gene TRBV7-9; D is undetermined. The germline V and J ends were trimmed by 1 base and 4 bases, with 11 bases remaining between them. There are 15 residues in the CDR3. Germline V CDR1 and CDR2: SEHNR, FQNEAQ (reference sequence). The CDR3 loop reads CASSLDPGYGNTIYF. The CDR3 nucleotides are TGTGCCAGCAGCTTAGATCCGGGGTACGGAAACACCATATATTTT.

This clonotype was recorded many times. The chain is built from TRBV3-1 and TRBJ1-6; TRBD1 agrees at 8 bases. Germline V gene data show CDR1 as LGHDT and CDR2 as YNNKEL (reference sequence). The CDR3 extends over 18 amino acids. V gave up 3 bases and J gave up 2 bases; unmatched junction bases: 9. The CDR3 nucleotides are TGTGCCAGCAGCCAGAAAGACAGGGGCCCTGCCTATAATTCACCCCTCCACTTT. It codes for CASSQKDRGPAYNSPLHF.

This clonotype was detected ten times or more. The rearrangement links TRBV18 to TRBJ2-7, with 7 positions matching TRBD1. Looked up from germline, CDR1 is KGHSH and CDR2 is LQKENI. The V and J ends lost 4 bases and 7 bases, in that order; junction bases with no gene match: 4. CDR3 length equals 12 residues. The CDR3 is CASSLTGEEQYF. The CDR3 nucleotides are TGTGCCAGCTCACTAACAGGGGAGGAGCAGTACTTC.

This clonotype showed up many times. V gene TRBV5-1 combines with J gene TRBJ2-1; the match to TRBD1 covers 11 bases. CDR3 length equals 15 residues. V was pared by 2 bases and J by 6 bases, with 4 bases of the junction left unmatched. Germline V gene lookup returns CDR1 SGHRS and CDR2 YFSETQ. The CDR3 nucleotides are TGCGCCAGCAGCTTTGGACAGGGGGCGGGCAATGAGCAGTTCTTC. Protein sequence: CASSFGQGAGNEQFF.

The sample holds a few counts of this clonotype. The rearrangement joins TRBV5-1 to TRBJ2-5; 7 nucleotides align to TRBD2. The CDR3 totals 16 residues. CDR1 is SGHRS, CDR2 YFSETQ, per germline. Germline trimming cut 3 bases from V and 4 bases from J; bases unmatched to any gene: 12. CDR3 DNA sequence: TGCGCCAGCAGCTCAGCCGGGACTACAGCGGGAGAGACCCAGTACTTC. The encoded protein is CASSSAGTTAGETQYF.

This clonotype was counted ten times or more. The chain employs TRBV5-1 and TRBJ1-6; 10 bases line up with TRBD1. CDR1 SGHRS and CDR2 YFSETQ come from the germline V gene. The trim removed 3 bases at V and 10 bases at J, leaving 4 bases unmatched. The CDR3 is 14 residues long. CDR3 protein: CASSSLTGGSPLHF. DNA of the CDR3: TGCGCCAGCAGCTCCCTGACAGGGGGCTCACCCCTCCACTTT.

This clonotype was recorded at least ten times. This chain links TRBV20-1 with TRBJ2-1, with a possible D match to TRBD1 (6 bases). The CDR3 covers 15 residues. The V gene lost 4 bases and the J gene lost 3 bases, with 16 bases spanning the gap. Germline V gene data show CDR1 as DFQATT and CDR2 as SNEGSKA (reference sequence). In DNA, the CDR3 is TGCAGTGCTACAAACCGGGACAAAGACTACAATGAGCAGTTCTTC. This sequence encodes CSATNRDKDYNEQFF.

This clonotype has ten or more counts. The chain recombines TRBV24-1 with TRBJ2-3, with D unclear. V lost 4 bases, J lost 1 base, and 2 bases lay in between. Germline CDR1 reads KGHDR; CDR2 reads SFDVKD. The CDR3 totals 12 residues. CDR3 nucleotides: TGTGCCACCAGTGACCGCACAGATACGCAGTATTTT. This codes for CATSDRTDTQYF.

This clonotype came up many times. V and J are TRBV29-1 and TRBJ2-5, with D possibly being TRBD1 (6 bases). Trimming removed 3 bases at V and 10 bases at J, with 12 bases between. The germline V gene encodes CDR1 SQVTM and CDR2 ANQGSEA. There are 11 residues in the CDR3. This CDR3 is CSVDARGDQYF. CDR3 nucleotide sequence: TGCAGCGTTGACGCCAGGGGAGACCAGTACTTC.

This clonotype was seen ten or more times. This sequence joins TRBV5-1 and TRBJ2-2; TRBD2 might be the D (5 bases). The CDR3 totals 13 residues. Germline V gives CDR1 SGHRS, CDR2 YFSETQ. Trimming stripped 7 bases from V and 7 bases from J, with 14 bases between. In DNA form, the CDR3 reads TGCGCCAGCGGTGAGGGTTCTGGCGGGGAGCTGTTTTTT. This translates into CASGEGSGGELFF.

This clonotype was recorded at least ten times. The chain uses TRBV25-1 and TRBJ2-5; 8 bases are shared with TRBD2. V trimming: 6 bases; J trimming: 5 bases; junction bases outside the gene matches: 8. Germline V gene data show CDR1 as MGHDK and CDR2 as SYGVNS. The CDR3 has 14 residues. The CDR3 reads CASSRGSGAETQYF. Here the CDR3 DNA reads TGTGCCAGCAGCCGGGGTAGCGGGGCGGAGACCCAGTACTTC.

This chain links TRBV21-1 with TRBJ2-1; the DNA was not used to check the table's D call, TRBD1. TRBV21-1 constitutes a pseudogene. CDR3 length: 15 amino acids. The CDR3, as DNA: TGTGCCAGCAGCTCCCGTAAGGGACAGAACAATGAGCAGTTCTTC. Translated, it gives CASSSRKGQNNEQFF.

As regards this clonotype: This may be a read error, as it is one base from a much larger clone. CDR3 in DNA: TGTGCCAGCAGTATTAACAGGGGAGGCTTCACCTTC. Translating it yields CASSINRGGFTF. V usage is TRBV28 and J usage is TRBJ1-2; TRBD1 matches 7 bases. The CDR3 runs 12 residues. From germline, CDR1 is MDHEN and CDR2 SYDVKM.

This clonotype was recorded many times. This rearrangement joins TRBV5-1 to TRBJ2-7; TRBD1 agrees at 9 bases. Germline CDR1 SGHRS, CDR2 YFSETQ. V shed 6 bases and J 6 bases; nucleotides not matched to a gene: 13. This CDR3 has 15 amino acids. CDR3 DNA: TGCGCCAGCATCCTTACCGGGACAGGGTCTCGCGAGCAGTACTTC. Its protein product is CASILTGTGSREQYF.

The chain employs TRBV27 and TRBJ2-7, with 7 positions matching TRBD1. V was pared by 4 bases and J by 5 bases, with 5 bases of the junction left unmatched. The germline gives CDR1 MNHEY, CDR2 SMNVEV (reference sequence). CDR3 length: 13 residues. For the CDR3, the DNA is TGTGCCAGCAGTTACTTAGGGGGCCACGAGCAGTACTTC. As protein: CASSYLGGHEQYF.

This clonotype was seen a handful of times. The CDR3 is CASSIPETVHEKLFF. In DNA form, the CDR3 reads TGTGCCAGTAGTATACCCGAGACGGTCCATGAAAAACTGTTTTTT. V usage is TRBV19 and J usage is TRBJ1-4; D uncertain. The ends were cut back, 2 bases at V and 6 bases at J, with 13 bases in the middle. The CDR3 is 15 amino acids. From germline, CDR1 is LNHDA and CDR2 SQIVND (reference sequence). Using reference TRBV19 and TRBJ1-4 for the parts outside the CDR3, the full variable domain is DGGITQSPKYLFRKEGQNVTLSCEQNLNHDAMYWYRQDPGQGLRLIYYSQIVNDFQKGDIAEGYSVSREKKESFPLTVTSAQKNPTAFYLCASSIPETVHEKLFFGSGTQLSVL.

The chain links TRBV11-2 to TRBJ1-2; D unresolved. The germline V and J ends were trimmed by 5 bases and 8 bases, with 12 bases remaining between them. Germline CDR1 reads SGHAT; CDR2 reads FQNNGV. This CDR3 has 12 residues. The DNA for the CDR3 is TGTGCCAGCAGCCCGACCTATTGGGGCTACACCTTC. It specifies CASSPTYWGYTF.

The sample holds many counts of this clonotype. The chain links TRBV29-1 to TRBJ2-7, with D perhaps given as TRBD1 or TRBD2 (5 bases each). Between the trimmed V and J ends, which lost 6 bases and 4 bases, there was a span of 16 bases. The V gene's germline CDR1 is SQVTM and CDR2 ANQGSEA. This CDR3 has 13 residues. CDR3 in amino acids: CSVPGPSLYEQYF. The CDR3 DNA follows: TGCAGCGTGCCGGGACCCTCTTTATACGAGCAGTACTTC.

For this clonotype: This may stem from a read error, because a much larger clone lies one nucleotide away. In DNA form, the CDR3 reads TGTGTCATCAGTGAGACAGGTGCCTACGAGCAGTACTTC. Its translation is CVISETGAYEQYF. The genes are TRBV10-3 and TRBJ2-7, with a tentative D call TRBD1 (6 bases). Germline V gives CDR1 ENHRY, CDR2 SYGVKD. The CDR3 has 13 residues.

In its sample, this clonotype was seen many times. At one end, the junction sequence differs from germline, possibly due to a read error. The J gene is TRBJ2-7, the V gene TRBV12-3 or TRBV12-4; D not certain. CDR3 size: 8 residues. CDR3 region: CASSFPSF. The CDR3 DNA follows: TGTGCCAGCAGCTTCCCCTCTTTC.

This clonotype was counted at least ten times. V gene TRBV27 combines with J gene TRBJ1-6; TRBD1 matches 10 bases. This CDR3 has 18 amino acids. Per germline, CDR1 MNHEY and CDR2 SMNVEV (reference sequence). V shed 4 bases, J shed 4 bases, and the junction held 10 bases outside the gene matches. The CDR3 DNA sequence: TGTGCCAGCAGTTCGTGGACAGGGGGATCCAGTTATAATTCACCCCTCCACTTT. Residues: CASSSWTGGSSYNSPLHF.

This clonotype has ten or more counts. The V call is TRBV29-1, the J call TRBJ1-2; TRBD1 matches 8 bases. V trimming: 5 bases; J trimming: 2 bases; junction bases outside the gene matches: 4. Germline CDR1 and CDR2: SQVTM and ANQGSEA. The length of the CDR3 is 13 residues. The CDR3 is CSVQRQGNYGYTF. DNA of the CDR3: TGCAGCGTTCAACGACAGGGGAACTATGGCTACACCTTC. Filled out from reference TRBV29-1 and TRBJ1-2, the complete variable domain reads SAVISQKPSRDICQRGTSLTIQCQVDSQVTMMFWYRQQPGQSLTLIATANQGSEATYESGFVIDKFPISRPNLTFSTLTVSNMSPEDSSIYLCSVQRQGNYGYTFGSGTRLTVV.

This clonotype has at least ten counts. The chain links TRBV5-1 to TRBJ1-1, with D perhaps TRBD1 (6 bases). V lost 4 bases and J 5 bases, leaving 21 bases between the germline ends. From germline, CDR1 is SGHRS and CDR2 YFSETQ. The length of the CDR3 is 16 residues. The DNA for the CDR3 is TGCGCCAGCAGCGGGGCGGGGGGCCCCTTCGGAACTGAAGCTTTCTTT. Its protein product is CASSGAGGPFGTEAFF.